The 24 T cell receptor beta chains presented below share a single source sample, sequenced in a study of technical replicates of blood from four donors. TCRdb's copy holds only in-frame clones and misses some; the assay was immunoSEQ multiplex PCR. The repertoire holds tens of thousands of clones, with approximately 94% as singletons. The sequenced sample was T cells isolated from PBMCs. Receptor source: a human donor in good health.

The chain is built from TRBV2 and TRBJ2-1; 11 bases line up with TRBD2. This CDR3 has 14 residues. V shed 8 bases and J 9 bases; nucleotides not matched to a gene: 9. Germline CDR1 is SNHLY and CDR2 is FYNNEI. The CDR3 DNA follows: TGTGCCAGCGGAACTAGCGGGAGTTGGACTGAGCAGTTCTTC. Protein: CASGTSGSWTEQFF.

This chain joins TRBV11-2 and TRBJ2-1; D ambiguous. Germline lookup yields CDR1 SGHAT and CDR2 FQNNGV. This CDR3 region has 14 residues. V lost 1 base, J lost 0 bases, and 4 bases lay in between. Here the CDR3 DNA reads TGTGCCAGCAGCTTAGCGAGCTCCTACAATGAGCAGTTCTTC. Translation gives CASSLASSYNEQFF.

With regard to this clone: Distinct nucleotide sequences in the sample also encode this CDR3. This rearrangement joins TRBV7-9 to TRBJ1-1; D is possibly TRBD1 (6 bases). CDR1 is SEHNR, CDR2 FQNEAQ, per germline (reference sequence). There are 13 residues in the CDR3. Trimming shortened V by 5 bases and J by 5 bases, and 12 bases separated the two germline ends. The CDR3 spells CASSPQGGTEAFF. In nucleotides, the CDR3 is TGTGCCAGCAGCCCACAGGGTGGTACTGAAGCTTTCTTT.

This chain joins TRBV2 and TRBJ2-3; TRBD2 agrees at 7 bases. This CDR3 comprises 15 residues. The V segment lost 8 bases and the J segment 4 bases; nucleotides outside the gene matches: 12. Germline V gives CDR1 SNHLY, CDR2 FYNNEI. The CDR3: CASGAGLGDSDTQYF. CDR3 DNA: TGTGCCAGCGGAGCCGGACTAGGTGACTCAGATACGCAGTATTTT.

This chain links TRBV9 with TRBJ2-7; maybe TRBD2 (6 bases). V was pared by 0 bases and J by 5 bases, with 12 bases between. This CDR3 comprises 14 residues. Germline loops: CDR1 SGDLS, CDR2 YYNGEE. Here the CDR3 DNA reads TGTGCCAGCAGCGTAGACTTTGGAGGGCACGAGCAGTACTTC. Residues: CASSVDFGGHEQYF.

This clone was seen a few times. Distinct nucleotide sequences in the sample also encode this CDR3. The chain carries TRBV10-1 and TRBJ1-1; D is perhaps TRBD1 (5 bases). This CDR3 has 13 residues. Germline values: CDR1 WNHNN, CDR2 SYGVQD (reference sequence). V shed 6 bases and J shed 2 bases, with 10 bases lying between them. The CDR3 sequence is CASRKQGNTEAFF. CDR3 bases: TGCGCCAGCAGGAAGCAGGGAAACACTGAAGCTTTCTTT.

The gene calls are TRBV6-5 and TRBJ1-6; D is uncertain. From germline, CDR1 is MNHEY and CDR2 SVGAGI. The CDR3 spans 14 residues. V lost 7 bases and J 9 bases, leaving 16 bases between the germline ends. The DNA for the CDR3 is TGTGCCAGCAAACCCCCCGGGTTTGTTTCACCCCTCCACTTT. The encoded protein is CASKPPGFVSPLHF.

The chain employs TRBV28 and TRBJ2-2, with 7 bases lining up with TRBD1. This CDR3 has 15 amino acids. With 6 bases clipped from V and 1 base from J, the junction kept 5 bases outside the gene matches. Germline values: CDR1 MDHEN, CDR2 SYDVKM. This chain's CDR3 is CASSLYRGNTGELFF. CDR3 coding DNA: TGTGCCAGCAGCCTATACAGGGGGAACACCGGGGAGCTGTTTTTT.

This rearrangement joins TRBV2 to TRBJ1-5, with 7 nucleotides matching TRBD1. CDR3 size: 13 residues. Germline CDR1 SNHLY, CDR2 FYNNEI. Trimming cost V 6 bases and J 5 bases; bases outside gene matches: 4. The CDR3 DNA sequence: TGTGCCAGCAGCAGACAGGGTGATCAGCCCCAGCATTTT. Protein: CASSRQGDQPQHF.

The genes are TRBV6-4 and TRBJ2-1, with unresolved D. The CDR3 sequence is 14 residues long. Germline V gene sequence: CDR1 MRHNA, CDR2 SNTAGT. V gave up 11 bases and J gave up 7 bases, with 21 bases separating them. For the CDR3, the DNA is TGTGCCTCCCGAGTAGGAGTTCTTGGTAATGAGCAGTTCTTC. Its translation: CASRVGVLGNEQFF.

The chain joins TRBV5-1 to TRBJ2-7, with 7 bases lining up with TRBD1. Trimming cost V 3 bases and J 5 bases; bases outside gene matches: 11. Germline V gene data show CDR1 as SGHRS and CDR2 as YFSETQ. The CDR3 runs 15 residues. This chain's CDR3 is CASSSMGQGENEQYF. In DNA, the CDR3 is TGCGCCAGCAGCTCCATGGGGCAGGGGGAGAACGAGCAGTACTTC. Full variable domain (outside the CDR3, taken from reference TRBV5-1 and TRBJ2-7): KAGVTQTPRYLIKTRGQQVTLSCSPISGHRSVSWYQQTPGQGLQFLFEYFSETQRNKGNFPGRFSGRQFSNSRSEMNVSTLELGDSALYLCASSSMGQGENEQYFGPGTRLTVT.

This clone was observed a handful of times. The chain combines TRBV19 with TRBJ2-7; no definite D call. V lost 1 base and J lost 2, with 9 bases in between. This CDR3 region has 14 residues. The germline CDR1 and CDR2 sequences are LNHDA and SQIVND (reference sequence). Here the CDR3 reads CASSIAVQTYEQYF. The CDR3 DNA reads as TGTGCCAGTAGTATAGCGGTCCAAACCTACGAGCAGTACTTC. Drawing the rest from reference TRBV19 and TRBJ2-7, the complete variable domain is DGGITQSPKYLFRKEGQNVTLSCEQNLNHDAMYWYRQDPGQGLRLIYYSQIVNDFQKGDIAEGYSVSREKKESFPLTVTSAQKNPTAFYLCASSIAVQTYEQYFGPGTRLTVT.

This clone has only a few counts. The gene calls are TRBV28 and TRBJ2-7, with D possibly TRBD2 on 6 matching bases. The CDR3 totals 13 residues. Between the trimmed V and J ends, which lost 11 bases and 2 bases, there was a span of 16 bases. Germline V gene lookup returns CDR1 MDHEN and CDR2 SYDVKM. CDR3 sequence reads: CASERGSPYEQYF. CDR3 coding DNA: TGTGCCTCTGAACGGGGGTCCCCCTACGAGCAGTACTTC.

The chain employs TRBV7-2 and TRBJ1-1; D possibly corresponds to TRBD1 (5 bases). V was cut by 6 bases and J by 4 bases, with 12 bases left in between. Germline V CDR1 and CDR2: SGHTA, FQGNSA. The CDR3 totals 13 residues. The CDR3 reads CASSFRRGTEAFF. As DNA, the CDR3 is TGTGCCAGCAGTTTCAGGAGGGGCACTGAAGCTTTCTTT.

The rearrangement joins TRBV10-3 to TRBJ2-1, with 8 bases that match TRBD2. There are 18 residues in the CDR3. Germline lookup yields CDR1 ENHRY and CDR2 SYGVKD. Trimming cost V 3 bases and J 5 bases; bases outside gene matches: 15. The CDR3 region has the DNA TGTGCCATCAGTGATGGGGTATTGGGCGGGGGGACTCACAATGAGCAGTTCTTC. Protein product: CAISDGVLGGGTHNEQFF.

V is TRBV28 and J is TRBJ2-2, with unresolved D. V lost 7 bases to trimming and J lost 5 bases, with 14 bases between them. The CDR3 sequence is 14 residues long. The germline V gene encodes CDR1 MDHEN and CDR2 SYDVKM. The CDR3 here is CASILTIGTGELFF. CDR3 DNA sequence: TGTGCCAGCATCCTCACCATCGGGACCGGGGAGCTGTTTTTT.

The genes are TRBV29-1 and TRBJ1-1; no clear D. In germline, CDR1 is SQVTM, CDR2 ANQGSEA. The germline V and J ends were trimmed by 6 bases and 4 bases, with 24 bases remaining between them. CDR3 length: 16 residues. CDR3 in amino acids: CSVPSDITNLGTEAFF. DNA of the CDR3: TGCAGCGTCCCCTCCGACATAACGAACCTCGGCACTGAAGCTTTCTTT.

The rearrangement uses TRBV4-2 and TRBJ2-2; 8 bases are shared with TRBD1. Germline assignment: CDR1 LGHNA and CDR2 YNFKEQ. J lost 3 bases, V lost 2 bases, and 8 bases had no gene match. This CDR3 region has 17 residues. CDR3 nucleotide sequence: TGTGCCAGCAGCCAAAATCCAGGGGGCCGGTACACCGGGGAGCTGTTTTTT. Translation: CASSQNPGGRYTGELFF.

The rearrangement links TRBV19 to TRBJ1-1, with 12 nucleotides matching TRBD1. Looked up from germline, CDR1 is LNHDA and CDR2 is SQIVND (reference sequence). Trimming took 7 bases from V and 3 from J; bases not matched to a gene: 12. This CDR3 is 17 amino acids long. The CDR3 nucleotides are TGTGCCAGTACGAAGTGGGGGACAGGGGGCCGGGACACTGAAGCTTTCTTT. It specifies CASTKWGTGGRDTEAFF. Complete variable domain (other parts from reference TRBV19 and TRBJ1-1): DGGITQSPKYLFRKEGQNVTLSCEQNLNHDAMYWYRQDPGQGLRLIYYSQIVNDFQKGDIAEGYSVSREKKESFPLTVTSAQKNPTAFYLCASTKWGTGGRDTEAFFGQGTRLTVV.

The V and J genes are TRBV18 and TRBJ1-1; maybe TRBD1 (5 bases). Germline V gene sequence: CDR1 KGHSH, CDR2 LQKENI. The CDR3 is 13 amino acids. Trimming shortened V by 4 bases and J by 2 bases, and 8 bases separated the two germline ends. CDR3 residues: CASSRDRNTEAFF. CDR3 nucleotide sequence: TGTGCCAGCTCACGCGACAGAAACACTGAAGCTTTCTTT.

This clone has just a few counts. The V gene is TRBV9, the J gene TRBJ2-5, with 10 bases lining up with TRBD2. The CDR3 consists of 15 residues. Germline CDR1 is SGDLS and CDR2 is YYNGEE. V was pared by 3 bases and J by 1 base, with 3 bases of the junction left unmatched. The CDR3 sequence: CASSARTSGQETQYF. The CDR3 region has the DNA TGTGCCAGCAGCGCAAGGACTAGCGGCCAAGAGACCCAGTACTTC.

The genes are TRBV19 and TRBJ1-1; D perhaps matches TRBD1 (6 bases). CDR1 and CDR2 from the germline V gene are LNHDA and SQIVND (reference sequence). Deletions cut 7 bases from V and 3 bases from J, with 21 bases between. The CDR3 totals 16 residues. The CDR3 DNA reads as TGTGCCAGTAATAACCTGATTGGAGGGGGGGACACTGAAGCTTTCTTT. The encoded protein is CASNNLIGGGDTEAFF.

CDR3 DNA sequence: TGTGCCAGCAGCTTAGACCTACAGGGTTTCGACTATGGCTACACCTTC. Translating it yields CASSLDLQGFDYGYTF. The chain employs TRBV5-4 and TRBJ1-2, with a tentative D call TRBD1 (6 bases). The V gene's germline CDR1 is SGHNT and CDR2 YYREEE (reference sequence). V lost 2 bases to trimming and J lost 3 bases, with 17 bases between them. This CDR3 has 16 amino acids.

The gene calls are TRBV7-9 and TRBJ2-3; D possibly corresponds to TRBD1 (6 bases). This CDR3 is built from 16 residues. Germline V gene sequence: CDR1 SEHNR, CDR2 FQNEAQ (reference sequence). Trimming cost V 8 bases and J 4 bases, with 22 bases left between them. In nucleotides, the CDR3 is TGTGCCAGCGTCCCGACAGGCCAATCGAGTTCAGATACGCAGTATTTT. Translation: CASVPTGQSSSDTQYF. Based on the CDR3 plus reference TRBV7-9 and TRBJ2-3, the full variable domain is DTGVSQNPRHKITKRGQNVTFRCDPISEHNRLYWYRQTLGQGPEFLTYFQNEAQLEKSRLLSDRFSAERPKGSFSTLEIQRTEQGDSAMYLCASVPTGQSSSDTQYFGPGTRLTVL.